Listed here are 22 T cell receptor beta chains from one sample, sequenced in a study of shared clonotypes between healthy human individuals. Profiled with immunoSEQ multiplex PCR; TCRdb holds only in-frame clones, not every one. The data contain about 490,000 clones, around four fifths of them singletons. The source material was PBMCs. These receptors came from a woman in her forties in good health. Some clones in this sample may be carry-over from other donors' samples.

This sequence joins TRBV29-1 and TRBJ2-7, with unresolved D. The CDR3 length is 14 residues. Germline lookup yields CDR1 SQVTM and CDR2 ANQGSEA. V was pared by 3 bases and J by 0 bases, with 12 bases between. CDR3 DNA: TGCAGCGTTGATCAGACGGGTTCCTCCTACGAGCAGTACTTC. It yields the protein CSVDQTGSSYEQYF.

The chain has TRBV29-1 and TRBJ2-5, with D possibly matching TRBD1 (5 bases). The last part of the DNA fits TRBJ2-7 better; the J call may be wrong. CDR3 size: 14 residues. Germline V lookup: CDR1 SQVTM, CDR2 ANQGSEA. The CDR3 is CSVKSFPGWDEQYF. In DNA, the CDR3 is TGCAGCGTTAAGAGTTTTCCAGGGTGGGACGAGCAGTACTTC.

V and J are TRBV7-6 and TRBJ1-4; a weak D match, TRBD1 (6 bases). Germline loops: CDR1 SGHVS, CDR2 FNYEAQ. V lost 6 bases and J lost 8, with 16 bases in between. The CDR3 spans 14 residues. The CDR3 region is CASRLGAGKEKLFF. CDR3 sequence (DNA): TGTGCCAGCAGGCTGGGGGCAGGGAAGGAAAAACTGTTTTTT. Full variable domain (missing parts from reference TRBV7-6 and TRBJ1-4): GAGVSQSPRYKVTKRGQDVALRCDPISGHVSLYWYRQALGQGPEFLTYFNYEAQQDKSGLPNDRFSAERPEGSISTLTIQRTEQRDSAMYRCASRLGAGKEKLFFGSGTQLSVL.

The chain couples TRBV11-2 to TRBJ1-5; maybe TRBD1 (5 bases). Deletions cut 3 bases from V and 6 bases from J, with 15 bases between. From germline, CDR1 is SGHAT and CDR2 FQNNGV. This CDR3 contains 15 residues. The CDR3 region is CASSLEGRSGQPQHF. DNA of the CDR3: TGTGCCAGCAGCTTGGAGGGGCGGTCCGGTCAGCCCCAGCATTTT.

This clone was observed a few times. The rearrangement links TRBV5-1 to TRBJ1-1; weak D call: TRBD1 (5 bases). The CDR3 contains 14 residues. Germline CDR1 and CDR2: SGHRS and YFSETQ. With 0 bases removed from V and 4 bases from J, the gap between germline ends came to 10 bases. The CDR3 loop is CASSLAGQGTEAFF. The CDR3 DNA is TGCGCCAGCAGCTTGGCTGGGCAGGGCACTGAAGCTTTCTTT.

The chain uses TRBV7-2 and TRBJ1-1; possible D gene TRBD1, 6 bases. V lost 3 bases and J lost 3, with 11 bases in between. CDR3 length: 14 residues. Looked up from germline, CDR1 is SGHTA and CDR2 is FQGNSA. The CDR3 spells CASSFTGSHTEAFF. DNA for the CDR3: TGTGCCAGCAGCTTTACAGGGAGCCACACTGAAGCTTTCTTT.

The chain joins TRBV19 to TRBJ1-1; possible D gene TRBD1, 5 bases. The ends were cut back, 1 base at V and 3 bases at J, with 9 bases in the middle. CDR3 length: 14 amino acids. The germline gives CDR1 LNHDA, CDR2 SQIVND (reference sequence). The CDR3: CASSIGGADTEAFF. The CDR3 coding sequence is TGTGCCAGTAGTATAGGGGGCGCCGACACTGAAGCTTTCTTT.

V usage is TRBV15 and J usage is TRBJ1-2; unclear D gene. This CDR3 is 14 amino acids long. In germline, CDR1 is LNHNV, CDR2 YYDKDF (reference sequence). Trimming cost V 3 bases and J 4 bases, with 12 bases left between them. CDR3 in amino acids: CATSSYGRSYGYTF. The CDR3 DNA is TGTGCCACCAGCAGCTACGGCCGCAGCTATGGCTACACCTTC.

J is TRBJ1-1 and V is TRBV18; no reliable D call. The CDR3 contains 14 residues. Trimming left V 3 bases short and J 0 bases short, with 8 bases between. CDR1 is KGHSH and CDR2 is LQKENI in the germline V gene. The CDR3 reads CASSPVRMNTEAFF. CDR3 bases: TGTGCCAGCTCACCGGTACGGATGAACACTGAAGCTTTCTTT. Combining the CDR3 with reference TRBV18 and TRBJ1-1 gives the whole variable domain NAGVMQNPRHLVRRRGQEARLRCSPMKGHSHVYWYRQLPEEGLKFMVYLQKENIIDESGMPKERFSAEFPKEGPSILRIQQVVRGDSAAYFCASSPVRMNTEAFFGQGTRLTVV.

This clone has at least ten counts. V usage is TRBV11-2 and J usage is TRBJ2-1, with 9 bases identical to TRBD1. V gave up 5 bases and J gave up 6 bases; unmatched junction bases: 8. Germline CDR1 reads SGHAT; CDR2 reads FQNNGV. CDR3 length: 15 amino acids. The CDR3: CASSVTGGIRNEQFF. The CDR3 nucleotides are TGTGCCAGCAGCGTGACAGGGGGGATTCGCAATGAGCAGTTCTTC.

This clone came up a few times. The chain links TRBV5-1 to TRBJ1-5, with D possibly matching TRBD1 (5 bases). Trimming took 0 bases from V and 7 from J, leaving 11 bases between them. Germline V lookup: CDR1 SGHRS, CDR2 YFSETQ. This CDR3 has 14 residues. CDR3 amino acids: CASSLGDHGQPQHF. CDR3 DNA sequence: TGCGCCAGCAGCTTGGGGGACCACGGGCAGCCCCAGCATTTT.

Here the CDR3 reads CASSNLLAGPPYEQYF. The CDR3 DNA sequence: TGTGCCAGCAGCAACCTCCTAGCGGGGCCCCCCTACGAGCAGTACTTC. The chain couples TRBV28 to TRBJ2-7; 9 bases fit TRBD2. CDR1 MDHEN and CDR2 SYDVKM come from the germline V gene. Trimming cost V 6 bases and J 2 bases; bases outside gene matches: 11. This CDR3 has 16 residues. Looking up the rest from reference TRBV28 and TRBJ2-7 gives the full variable domain: DVKVTQSSRYLVKRTGEKVFLECVQDMDHENMFWYRQDPGLGLRLIYFSYDVKMKEKGDIPEGYSVSREKKERFSLILESASTNQTSMYLCASSNLLAGPPYEQYFGPGTRLTVT.

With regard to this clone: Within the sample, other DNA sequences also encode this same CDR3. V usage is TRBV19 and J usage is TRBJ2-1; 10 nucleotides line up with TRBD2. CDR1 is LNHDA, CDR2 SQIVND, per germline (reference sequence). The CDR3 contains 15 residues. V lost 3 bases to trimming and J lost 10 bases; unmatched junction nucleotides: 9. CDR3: CASSIGLAGAGEQFF. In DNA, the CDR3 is TGTGCCAGTAGTATTGGTCTAGCGGGAGCTGGAGAGCAGTTCTTC.

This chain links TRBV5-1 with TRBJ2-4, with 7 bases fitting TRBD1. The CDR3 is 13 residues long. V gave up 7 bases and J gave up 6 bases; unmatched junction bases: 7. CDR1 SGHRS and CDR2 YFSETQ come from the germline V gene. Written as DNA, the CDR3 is TGCGCCAGCGCGACCGCAGGGGGAAACATTCAGTACTTC. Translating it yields CASATAGGNIQYF.

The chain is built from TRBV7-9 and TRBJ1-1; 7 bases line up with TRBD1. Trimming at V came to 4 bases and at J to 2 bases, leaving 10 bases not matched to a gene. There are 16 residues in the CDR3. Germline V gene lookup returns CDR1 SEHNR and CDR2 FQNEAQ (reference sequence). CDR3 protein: CASSSTGASENTEAFF. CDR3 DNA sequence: TGTGCCAGCAGCTCCACAGGGGCCAGTGAAAACACTGAAGCTTTCTTT.

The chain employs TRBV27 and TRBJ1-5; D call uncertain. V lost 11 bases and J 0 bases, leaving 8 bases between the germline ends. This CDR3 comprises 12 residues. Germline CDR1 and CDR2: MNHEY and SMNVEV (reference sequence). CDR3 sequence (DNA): TGTGCCGCCTGGGATAGCAATCAGCCCCAGCATTTT. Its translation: CAAWDSNQPQHF.

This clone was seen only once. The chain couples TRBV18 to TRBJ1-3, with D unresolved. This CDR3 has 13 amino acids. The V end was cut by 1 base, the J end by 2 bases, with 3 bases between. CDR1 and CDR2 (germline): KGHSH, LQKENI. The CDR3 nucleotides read TGTGCCAGCTCACCACGGACTGGAAACACCATATATTTT. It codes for CASSPRTGNTIYF.

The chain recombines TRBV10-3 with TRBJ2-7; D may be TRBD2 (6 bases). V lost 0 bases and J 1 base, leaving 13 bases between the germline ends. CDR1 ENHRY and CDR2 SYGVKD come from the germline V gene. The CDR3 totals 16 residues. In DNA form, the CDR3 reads TGTGCCATCAGTGAGTCGCAGGGAGGTGGGTCCTACGAGCAGTACTTC. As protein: CAISESQGGGSYEQYF.

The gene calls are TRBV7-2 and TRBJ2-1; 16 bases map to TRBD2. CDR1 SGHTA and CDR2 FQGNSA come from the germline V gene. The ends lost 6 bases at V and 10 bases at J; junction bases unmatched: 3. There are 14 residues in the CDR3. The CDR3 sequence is CASSWGLAGGEQFF. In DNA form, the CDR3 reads TGTGCCAGCAGTTGGGGACTAGCGGGAGGGGAGCAGTTCTTC.

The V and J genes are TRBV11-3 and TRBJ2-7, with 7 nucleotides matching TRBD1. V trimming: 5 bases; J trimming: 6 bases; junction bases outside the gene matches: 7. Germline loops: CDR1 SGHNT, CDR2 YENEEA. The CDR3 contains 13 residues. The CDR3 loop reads CASSRDREGEQYF. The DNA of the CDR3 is TGTGCCAGCAGCCGTGACAGGGAAGGCGAGCAGTACTTC.

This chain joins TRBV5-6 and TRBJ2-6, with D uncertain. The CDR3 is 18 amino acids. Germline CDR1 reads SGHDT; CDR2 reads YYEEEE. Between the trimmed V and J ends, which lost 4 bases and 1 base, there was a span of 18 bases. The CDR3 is CASSPAMAKQSGANVLTF. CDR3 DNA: TGTGCCAGCAGCCCAGCCATGGCAAAACAATCTGGGGCCAACGTCCTGACTTTC.

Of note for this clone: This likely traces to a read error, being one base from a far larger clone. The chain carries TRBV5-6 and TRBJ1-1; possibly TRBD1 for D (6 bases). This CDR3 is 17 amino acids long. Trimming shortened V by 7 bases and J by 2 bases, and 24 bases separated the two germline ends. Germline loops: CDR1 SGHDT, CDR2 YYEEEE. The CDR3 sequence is CASHHMTGLLDNTEAFF. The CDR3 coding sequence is TGTGCCAGCCACCATATGACAGGTTTACTTGATAACACTGAAGCTTTCTTT.